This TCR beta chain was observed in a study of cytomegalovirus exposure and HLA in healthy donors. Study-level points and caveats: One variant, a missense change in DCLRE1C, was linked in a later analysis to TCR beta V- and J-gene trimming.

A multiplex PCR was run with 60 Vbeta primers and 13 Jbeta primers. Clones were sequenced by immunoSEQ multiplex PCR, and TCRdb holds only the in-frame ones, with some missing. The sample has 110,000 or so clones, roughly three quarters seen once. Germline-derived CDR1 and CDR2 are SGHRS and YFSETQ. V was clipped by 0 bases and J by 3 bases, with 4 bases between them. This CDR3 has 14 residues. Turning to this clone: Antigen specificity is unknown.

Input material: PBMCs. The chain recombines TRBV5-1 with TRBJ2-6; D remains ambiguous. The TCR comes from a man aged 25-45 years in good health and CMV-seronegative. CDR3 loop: CASSLGGGANVLTF. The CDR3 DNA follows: TGCGCCAGCAGCTTGGGAGGTGGGGCCAACGTCCTGACTTTC.